Reported below is one T cell receptor beta chain. The data originate from a study of blood T cell repertoires in COVID-19. TCRdb keeps only in-frame clones here, not all; method: immunoSEQ multiplex PCR. The sample consists of 140,000 or so clones, over 80% of them appearing once. Germline CDR1 is KGHSH and CDR2 is LQKENI. Unmatched junction bases numbered 5, after V lost 6 bases and J lost 1 base. The CDR3 consists of 14 residues. This receptor was identified in a man aged 60-69 years who had recovered from COVID-19. This rearrangement joins TRBV18 to TRBJ2-7; 8 bases fit TRBD1. The sample taken for sequencing was PBMCs or T cells enriched from blood (not recorded which). In DNA, the CDR3 is TGTGCCAGCTCCCAAGACAGGGGATCCTACGAGCAGTACTTC. Its translation: CASSQDRGSYEQYF.